The rows below give T cell receptor beta chains drawn from one sample of a study of T cells in Graves' hyperthyroidism and ophthalmopathy. TCRdb used MiXCR to reprocess the multiplex PCR reads, holding one entry per CDR3 protein. This table has about 350,000 distinct CDR3 sequences, around a sixth appearing once. Sequencing was done on a sample of blood. These TCRs come from a middle-aged woman with Graves' ophthalmopathy. Each CDR3 is given with its conserved first and last residue. A D gene is named only where the DNA matches it firmly. Clone sizes are given selectively: once, few, many, or a class where the clone is expanded.

TRBV6-2/TRBV6-3	.	TRBJ1-5	.	CASSPGVRGPQHF	TGTGCCAGCAGCCCAGGGGTTCGGGGTCCCCAGCATTTT
TRBV6-2/TRBV6-3	many	TRBJ2-2	.	CASNDFNTGELFF	TGTGCCAGCAATGACTTTAACACCGGGGAGCTGTTTTTT
TRBV12-3/TRBV12-4	many	TRBJ1-1	.	CASSLYRDFMNTEAFF	TGTGCCAGCAGTTTGTACCGGGACTTCATGAACACTGAAGCTTTCTTT
TRBV28	many	TRBJ1-1	.	CASSFYGTTHLNTEAFF	TGTGCCAGCAGTTTTTACGGGACAACCCATTTGAACACTGAAGCTTTCTTT
TRBV11-2	.	TRBJ2-7	.	CASSPLGGNEQYF	TGTGCCAGCAGCCCGCTTGGGGGGAACGAGCAGTACTTC
TRBV6-5	many	TRBJ2-5	.	CASSYRGREEETQYF	TGTGCCAGCAGTTACCGGGGGCGGGAAGAAGAGACCCAGTACTTC
TRBV9	few	TRBJ2-2	.	CASSVVSVTGELFF	TGTGCCAGCAGCGTAGTTAGTGTTACCGGGGAGCTGTTTTTT
TRBV6-1	many	TRBJ2-5	TRBD2	CASGLAGVWAETQYF	TGTGCCAGCGGTCTAGCGGGAGTCTGGGCGGAGACCCAGTACTTC
TRBV28	many	TRBJ2-2	.	CASNLAPWGRTNTGELFF	TGTGCCAGCAACCTTGCACCTTGGGGCAGGACAAACACCGGGGAGCTGTTTTTT
TRBV12-3/TRBV12-4	many	TRBJ1-1	.	CASTDTGDTEAFF	TGTGCCAGCACCGACACGGGGGACACTGAAGCTTTCTTT
TRBV20-1	many	TRBJ1-5	TRBD1	CSAIPPGQGGNQPQHF	TGCAGTGCTATTCCACCGGGACAGGGAGGAAATCAGCCCCAGCATTTT
TRBV30	many	TRBJ1-1	.	CAWSIGMNTEAFF	TGTGCCTGGAGTATAGGGATGAACACTGAAGCTTTCTTT
TRBV7-2	many	TRBJ2-7	TRBD1	CASSPTPGTGASYEQYF	TGTGCCAGCAGCCCGACCCCAGGGACAGGGGCATCCTACGAGCAGTACTTC
TRBV11-2	many	TRBJ2-7	.	CASSSLGGAGEQYF	TGTGCCAGCAGCTCCTTGGGCGGTGCGGGCGAGCAGTACTTC
TRBV19	many	TRBJ2-5	TRBD2	CASSALAGGEETQYF	TGTGCCAGTAGTGCCTTAGCGGGAGGCGAAGAGACCCAGTACTTC